Each of the 7 T cell receptor beta chains below was sequenced from the same sample in a study of OX40 agonist ivuxolimab in advanced cancers. The protocol was immunoSEQ multiplex PCR, while the TCRdb copy is restricted to in-frame clones and leaves out a portion. This sample carries more than 35,000 clones, 80% to 90% of them seen once, and the ten largest clones take roughly 40%. The source was CD4+ or CD8+ T cells sorted from blood, collected in a trial of the OX40 agonist ivuxolimab. The receptors here all came from an adult with an advanced solid tumor such as melanoma, head and neck, liver or kidney cancer.

The rearrangement uses TRBV6-6 and TRBJ2-3; TRBD1 might be the D (7 bases). This CDR3 is 15 amino acids long. The V end was cut by 6 bases, the J end by 5 bases, with 18 bases between. Germline values: CDR1 MNHNY, CDR2 SVGAGI (reference sequence). The CDR3 DNA reads TGTGCCAGCAGCCCGAGCAGGGGGGCTATAGATACGCAGTATTTT. Residues: CASSPSRGAIDTQYF.

This clone was seen only once. The chain links TRBV4-3 to TRBJ1-2, with D possibly TRBD1 on 5 matching bases. CDR1 LGHNA and CDR2 YSLEER come from the germline V gene. This CDR3 contains 16 residues. Trimming shortened V by 0 bases and J by 0 bases, and 11 bases separated the two germline ends. The CDR3 nucleotides read TGCGCCAGCAGCCAAGATCTTGGGGGAACTAACTATGGCTACACCTTC. The encoded protein is CASSQDLGGTNYGYTF.

The chain combines TRBV30 with TRBJ1-3; D gene uncertain. Looked up from germline, CDR1 is GTSNPN and CDR2 is SVGIG (reference sequence). The CDR3 spans 14 residues. Trimming shortened V by 0 bases and J by 2 bases, and 8 bases separated the two germline ends. CDR3 coding DNA: TGTGCCTGGAGTGTCGAGACAACTGGAAACACCATATATTTT. It encodes CAWSVETTGNTIYF.

The chain has TRBV5-1 and TRBJ2-7; possible D gene TRBD2, 7 bases. The ends were cut back, 6 bases at V and 0 bases at J, with 10 bases in the middle. The CDR3 is made up of 13 amino acids. CDR1 and CDR2 from the germline V gene are SGHRS and YFSETQ. The CDR3 DNA sequence: TGCGCCAGCAAGGCGGGGGCCTCCTACGAGCAGTACTTC. Translating gives CASKAGASYEQYF.

About this clone: The junction differs from germline at one of its ends, possibly a read error. The chain has TRBV11-2 and TRBJ2-5; unclear D gene. CDR3 length equals 11 residues. Germline V gene data show CDR1 as SGHAT and CDR2 as FQNNGV. The DNA of the CDR3 is TGTGCCAGCAGCTTAGGATTAATCTTGGACTTC. It codes for CASSLGLILDF.

Regarding this clone: This may stem from a read error, because a much larger clone lies one nucleotide away. Other DNA sequences in this sample translate to the same CDR3. This chain connects TRBV4-3 to TRBJ2-2; the D gene is possibly TRBD2 (7 bases). V lost 0 bases and J lost 0, with 8 bases in between. CDR1 is LGHNA and CDR2 is YSLEER in the germline V gene. The CDR3 covers 16 residues. The CDR3 loop is CASSQEGGANTGELFF. The DNA for the CDR3 is TGCGCCAGCAGCCAAGAAGGGGGGGCGAACACCGGGGAGCTGTTTTTT.

A single count supports this clone. The rearrangement links TRBV4-3 to TRBJ1-1; unclear D gene. The V gene lost 0 bases and the J gene lost 6 bases, with 11 bases spanning the gap. The CDR3 loop spans 14 amino acids. Germline CDR1 reads LGHNA; CDR2 reads YSLEER. CDR3 in amino acids: CASSQDYLEAEAFF. In DNA form, the CDR3 reads TGCGCCAGCAGCCAAGATTATCTGGAGGCTGAAGCTTTCTTT.